Below are 11 T cell receptor beta chains sequenced from a single sample in a study of blood T cell repertoires in COVID-19. Some clones are missing from TCRdb's copy, which holds only in-frame ones; the method was immunoSEQ multiplex PCR. Here the sample spans hundreds of thousands of clones, more than 80% being singletons. Sequencing input: peripheral blood. Receptors originate from a woman in her twenties or thirties with COVID-19, enrolled during active disease.

The chain employs TRBV19 and TRBJ2-1, with 8 bases that match TRBD1. Germline V lookup: CDR1 LNHDA, CDR2 SQIVND (reference sequence). The length of the CDR3 is 19 residues. V dropped 1 base and J dropped 4; count of bases not matched to a gene: 15. CDR3 region: CASSIVPGQVVSPYNEQFF. The CDR3, as DNA: TGTGCCAGTAGTATAGTCCCGGGACAGGTTGTCTCCCCTTACAATGAGCAGTTCTTC.

The chain links TRBV4-2 to TRBJ2-7, with 8 bases fitting TRBD2. The CDR3 totals 16 residues. CDR1 is LGHNA and CDR2 is YNFKEQ in the germline V gene. With V trimmed by 4 bases and J by 6 bases, 14 bases remained unmatched. CDR3 sequence reads: CASSLAGLDSTSEQYF. The CDR3 region has the DNA TGTGCCAGCAGCCTTGCGGGACTAGATTCAACTAGCGAGCAGTACTTC.

The chain links TRBV11-2 to TRBJ2-4, with D possibly matching TRBD1 (6 bases). CDR3 length: 16 amino acids. Deletions cut 5 bases from V and 8 bases from J, with 22 bases between. Germline values: CDR1 SGHAT, CDR2 FQNNGV. As DNA, the CDR3 is TGTGCCAGCAGCCACACACAACAGGGCGCCGGTGACATTCAGTACTTC. It translates to CASSHTQQGAGDIQYF.

This clone is a singleton in its sample. V usage is TRBV27 and J usage is TRBJ1-5; 7 bases agree with TRBD1. Germline-derived CDR1 and CDR2 are MNHEY and SMNVEV (reference sequence). The CDR3 extends over 16 amino acids. With V trimmed by 5 bases and J by 2 bases, 9 bases remained unmatched. The CDR3 reads CASSPQGWSGNQPQHF. CDR3 DNA sequence: TGTGCCAGCAGTCCACAGGGGTGGAGTGGCAATCAGCCCCAGCATTTT.

This clone was observed a few times. This chain uses TRBV27 with TRBJ2-5; 7 nucleotides agree with TRBD1. This CDR3 spans 16 amino acids. The J segment lost 5 bases and the V segment lost 2 bases, leaving 11 bases of the junction unmatched. Germline V gives CDR1 MNHEY, CDR2 SMNVEV (reference sequence). The CDR3 DNA reads TGTGCCAGCAGTTTAGCTCCGGCCAGGGGGATGGAGACCCAGTACTTC. This sequence encodes CASSLAPARGMETQYF.

The V call is TRBV7-2, the J call TRBJ2-1; 7 bases agree with TRBD2. CDR3 length equals 17 residues. Germline assignment: CDR1 SGHTA and CDR2 FQGNSA. Germline trimming cut 1 base from V and 3 bases from J; bases unmatched to any gene: 9. The CDR3 spells CASSLGRGSFIYNEQFF. The CDR3 DNA reads as TGTGCCAGCAGCTTAGGGCGCGGGAGTTTTATCTACAATGAGCAGTTCTTC.

The genes are TRBV7-2 and TRBJ2-3, with 7 bases matching TRBD1. Per germline, CDR1 SGHTA and CDR2 FQGNSA. V lost 1 base, J lost 4 bases, and 8 bases stayed unmatched. This CDR3 contains 16 residues. CDR3 loop: CASSLEGGAFPDTQYF. As DNA, the CDR3 is TGTGCCAGCAGCTTAGAAGGGGGCGCTTTTCCAGATACGCAGTATTTT.

V and J are TRBV27 and TRBJ2-1, with 11 bases matching TRBD2. The ends lost 5 bases at V and 9 bases at J; junction bases unmatched: 6. Germline CDR1 MNHEY, CDR2 SMNVEV (reference sequence). There are 14 residues in the CDR3. The CDR3 DNA follows: TGTGCCAGCAGTCCCACTAGCGGGAGAGGTGAGCAGTTCTTC. Encoded protein: CASSPTSGRGEQFF.

The genes are TRBV9 and TRBJ2-7, with 7 bases identical to TRBD1. This CDR3 contains 15 residues. Germline CDR1 SGDLS, CDR2 YYNGEE. The V gene end was trimmed by 0 bases and the J gene end by 3 bases; junction bases not matched to a gene: 6. CDR3 DNA: TGTGCCAGCAGCGTAGCCTGGGACAGACACTACGAGCAGTACTTC. Encoded protein: CASSVAWDRHYEQYF.

The chain carries TRBV29-1 and TRBJ2-1, with 8 nucleotides matching TRBD1. This CDR3 has 14 residues. The J segment lost 3 bases and the V segment lost 3 bases, leaving 4 bases of the junction unmatched. Germline V gives CDR1 SQVTM, CDR2 ANQGSEA. CDR3 sequence reads: CSVDRTGLYNEQFF. Written as DNA, the CDR3 is TGCAGCGTTGATCGGACAGGGCTCTACAATGAGCAGTTCTTC.

This CDR3 is CSVAGGQALGEQYF. The DNA for the CDR3 is TGCAGCGTTGCAGGGGGACAGGCACTTGGCGAGCAGTACTTC. V and J are TRBV29-1 and TRBJ2-7, with 8 bases that match TRBD1. V dropped 4 bases and J dropped 6; count of bases not matched to a gene: 11. Germline CDR1 is SQVTM and CDR2 is ANQGSEA. This CDR3 is built from 14 residues.